The 14 T cell receptor beta chains listed next were all sequenced from one sample in a study of human thymus T cells. TCRdb keeps only in-frame clones here, not all; method: immunoSEQ multiplex PCR. The repertoire holds about 60,000 clones, approximately 93% seen once, with over 5% in the top ten. Source material: blood. The receptors come from a boy under two years old with a congenital heart defect but otherwise immunologically healthy.

V is TRBV11-2 and J is TRBJ2-7; D uncertain. CDR3 length: 13 residues. Trimming took 0 bases from V and 6 from J, leaving 9 bases between them. CDR1 and CDR2 from the germline V gene are SGHAT and FQNNGV. CDR3 sequence (DNA): TGTGCCAGCAGCTTAGATCCGGTCTCCGAGCAGTACTTC. Amino acids: CASSLDPVSEQYF.

As DNA, the CDR3 is TGTGCCGCCCTGTGGGACTATGGCTACACCTTC. It translates to CAALWDYGYTF. The chain has TRBV6-5 and TRBJ1-2, with D hard to call. CDR3 length equals 11 residues. Germline V CDR1 and CDR2: MNHEY, SVGAGI. V shed 11 bases and J shed 3 bases, with 10 bases lying between them.

The chain carries TRBV10-3 and TRBJ1-3; D ambiguous. V was trimmed by 3 bases and J by 0 bases, leaving 15 bases between them. Germline assignment: CDR1 ENHRY and CDR2 SYGVKD. CDR3 length: 17 amino acids. The CDR3 DNA is TGTGCCATCAGTGACCCTCATGCTCTCGGCTCTGGAAACACCATATATTTT. Its translation is CAISDPHALGSGNTIYF.

Comments on this clone: Other nucleotide sequences in the sample specify the same CDR3. J is TRBJ2-7 and V is TRBV20-1; D remains unclear. The length of the CDR3 is 11 residues. CDR1 is DFQATT, CDR2 SNEGSKA, per germline (reference sequence). V dropped 6 bases and J dropped 3 bases, with 9 bases sitting between them. The CDR3 loop reads CSARLIYEQYF. The CDR3 nucleotides read TGCAGTGCGAGACTCATCTACGAGCAGTACTTC.

The J gene is TRBJ2-2, the V gene TRBV7-9, with D perhaps matching TRBD1 (6 bases). Per the germline V gene, CDR1 is SEHNR and CDR2 is FQNEAQ (reference sequence). The germline V and J ends were trimmed by 1 base and 3 bases, with 21 bases remaining between them. The CDR3 totals 19 residues. CDR3: CASSLVQTLGALYTGELFF. The DNA for the CDR3 is TGTGCCAGCAGCTTAGTACAGACGCTGGGGGCTCTCTACACCGGGGAGCTGTTTTTT.

The DNA for the CDR3 is TGTGCCAGCAGTGACGGACAGGTGACCTACGAGCAGTACTTC. It is translated as CASSDGQVTYEQYF. The chain joins TRBV25-1 to TRBJ2-7; TRBD1 agrees at 7 bases. The germline V gene has CDR1 MGHDK and CDR2 SYGVNS. V lost 3 bases to trimming and J lost 2 bases; unmatched junction nucleotides: 4. CDR3 length: 14 residues.

This clone was seen only a few times. The chain carries TRBV4-3 and TRBJ2-3; D ambiguous. The ends were cut back, 0 bases at V and 7 bases at J, with 11 bases in the middle. Germline V gene data show CDR1 as LGHNA and CDR2 as YSLEER. The CDR3 totals 14 residues. DNA for the CDR3: TGCGCCAGCAGCCAAGATCCGGGTACGAATACGCAGTATTTT. Residues: CASSQDPGTNTQYF.

The chain has TRBV28 and TRBJ2-1; TRBD2 matches 12 bases. The junction had 8 bases not matched to a gene; V was cut back by 6 bases and J by 8 bases. The CDR3 has 15 amino acids. Germline values: CDR1 MDHEN, CDR2 SYDVKM. CDR3: CASSLAGGPVDEQFF. DNA of the CDR3: TGTGCCAGCAGCCTAGCGGGAGGGCCTGTCGATGAGCAGTTCTTC.

The chain has TRBV9 and TRBJ2-5; 8 nucleotides align to TRBD2. Germline values: CDR1 SGDLS, CDR2 YYNGEE. The CDR3 contains 15 residues. With V trimmed by 1 base and J by 2 bases, 4 bases remained unmatched. The CDR3 is CASSVNKRGQETQYF. The CDR3 DNA reads as TGTGCCAGCAGCGTAAATAAGCGGGGGCAAGAGACCCAGTACTTC.

This clone was counted between two and nine times. The chain recombines TRBV19 with TRBJ1-2; D gene unclear. The V gene lost 1 base and the J gene lost 7 bases, with 4 bases spanning the gap. The CDR3 has 11 amino acids. CDR1 is LNHDA and CDR2 is SQIVND in the germline V gene (reference sequence). The CDR3 spells CASSIGVGYTF. CDR3 DNA: TGTGCCAGTAGTATAGGGGTTGGCTACACCTTC.

The chain links TRBV28 to TRBJ2-5; 8 bases align to TRBD2. V lost 5 bases and J lost 5; bases outside the gene matches: 7. The germline V gene encodes CDR1 MDHEN and CDR2 SYDVKM. This CDR3 comprises 14 residues. DNA of the CDR3: TGTGCCAGCAGTGAAACGGGGGGGCCGGAGACCCAGTACTTC. Amino acid sequence: CASSETGGPETQYF.

The V call is TRBV28, the J call TRBJ2-1, with D unresolved. The germline V gene encodes CDR1 MDHEN and CDR2 SYDVKM. Trimming removed 2 bases from V and 5 bases from J, with 4 bases in between. The CDR3 runs to 12 residues. This chain's CDR3 is CASSLLNNEQFF. CDR3 nucleotides: TGTGCCAGCAGTTTACTAAACAATGAGCAGTTCTTC.

This sequence joins TRBV27 and TRBJ2-7; 8 bases fit TRBD2. CDR3 length: 15 amino acids. J gave up 3 bases and V 6 bases, and 10 bases lay outside the gene matches. Germline CDR1 is MNHEY and CDR2 is SMNVEV (reference sequence). CDR3 in amino acids: CASSPKVAGLYEQYF. The CDR3, as DNA: TGTGCCAGCAGCCCGAAGGTAGCGGGGCTCTACGAGCAGTACTTC.

CDR3 amino acids: CASSLAGGPNEQFF. The CDR3 nucleotides read TGCGCCAGCAGCTTAGCGGGGGGGCCCAATGAGCAGTTCTTC. The chain combines TRBV5-1 with TRBJ2-1; 10 positions agree with TRBD2. CDR3 size: 14 residues. From germline, CDR1 is SGHRS and CDR2 YFSETQ. The V and J ends lost 2 bases and 6 bases, in that order; junction bases with no gene match: 2.